Sequencing of this T cell receptor (beta chain) was carried out in a study of blood T cell repertoires in COVID-19. About the research overall: Acute-phase and convalescent COVID-19 samples originated in the United States, Italy and Spain. T cells, B-cell-depleted T cells, or PBMCs provided the cDNA or gDNA that served as material.

CDR3 size: 14 residues. CDR1 and CDR2 (germline): SGHRS, YFSETQ. V was clipped by 7 bases and J by 6 bases; unmatched bases: 12. Original methodology: Cell counts per sample came from amplifying reference gene primers. Libraries were prepared by immunoSEQ multiplex PCR; TCRdb keeps only in-frame clonotypes and omits some of them. V, J and clone size are taken as reported in that table, and D and trimming were inferred from the DNA itself. Of under 250,000 clones in the sample, approximately 80% were seen once. The sequencing sample was made of peripheral blood. The sequence derives from a woman aged 55-69 years who had recovered from COVID-19. V usage is TRBV5-1 and J usage is TRBJ1-1; 7 nucleotides align to TRBD1. CDR3 DNA sequence: TGCGCCAGCCGAATATCACAGGGGATCCCTGAAGCTTTCTTT. This translates into CASRISQGIPEAFF.